These T cell receptor beta chains were read from a single sample in a study of Graves' ophthalmopathy and Graves' hyperthyroidism. In TCRdb, the multiplex PCR reads were re-called with MiXCR into one record per CDR3 protein. Of some 750,000 distinct CDR3 sequences in the sample, roughly two fifths were seen once. Material: peripheral blood. The source is an adult man with Graves' ophthalmopathy. CDR3s include the opening cysteine and the closing phenylalanine or tryptophan. Fields, in order: D gene, V gene, clone size, J gene, CDR3 protein, CDR3 DNA. The D gene is left open where the match is weak. Some rows have no size entry. The others give once, few or many, or a class for an expanded clone.

D gene: TRBD1
V gene: TRBV25-1
clone size: .
J gene: TRBJ1-6
CDR3 protein: CASRPTGGTSPLHF
CDR3 DNA: TGTGCCAGCAGACCGACAGGGGGTACCTCACCCCTCCACTTT

D gene: .
V gene: TRBV19
clone size: few
J gene: TRBJ2-2
CDR3 protein: CASSIGGGGELFF
CDR3 DNA: TGTGCCAGTAGTATTGGAGGCGGCGGGGAGCTGTTTTTT

D gene: .
V gene: TRBV14
clone size: .
J gene: TRBJ1-1
CDR3 protein: CASSRGFRSTEAFF
CDR3 DNA: TGTGCCAGCAGCCGAGGGTTTCGGAGCACTGAAGCTTTCTTT

D gene: .
V gene: TRBV7-9
clone size: .
J gene: TRBJ2-7
CDR3 protein: CASSGQDTSHEQYF
CDR3 DNA: TGTGCCAGCAGCGGGCAGGACACCTCCCACGAGCAGTACTTC

D gene: .
V gene: TRBV7-9
clone size: many
J gene: TRBJ1-1
CDR3 protein: CASSFPGPNTEAFF
CDR3 DNA: TGTGCCAGCAGCTTTCCGGGCCCGAACACTGAAGCTTTCTTT

D gene: .
V gene: TRBV9
clone size: .
J gene: TRBJ1-4
CDR3 protein: CASSLKRAYNEKLFF
CDR3 DNA: TGTGCCAGCAGCCTGAAACGGGCCTATAATGAAAAACTGTTTTTT

D gene: TRBD1
V gene: TRBV19
clone size: few
J gene: TRBJ1-1
CDR3 protein: CASTRTGLMNTEAFF
CDR3 DNA: TGTGCCAGTACCAGGACAGGACTGATGAACACTGAAGCTTTCTTT

D gene: TRBD1
V gene: TRBV20-1
clone size: few
J gene: TRBJ2-5
CDR3 protein: CSARDRTGEAETQYF
CDR3 DNA: TGCAGTGCTAGAGATCGAACAGGGGAAGCAGAGACCCAGTACTTC

D gene: .
V gene: TRBV11-2
clone size: .
J gene: TRBJ2-2
CDR3 protein: CASSLWAENTGELFF
CDR3 DNA: TGTGCCAGCAGCTTATGGGCAGAGAACACCGGGGAGCTGTTTTTT

D gene: TRBD1
V gene: TRBV20-1
clone size: .
J gene: TRBJ2-7
CDR3 protein: CSAREDRMSSYEQYF
CDR3 DNA: TGCAGTGCTAGAGAGGACAGGATGAGCTCCTACGAGCAGTACTTC

D gene: .
V gene: TRBV9
clone size: .
J gene: TRBJ2-6
CDR3 protein: CASSQDPGTGANVLTF
CDR3 DNA: TGTGCCAGCAGCCAAGATCCGGGGACTGGGGCCAACGTCCTGACTTTC

D gene: TRBD2
V gene: TRBV7-3
clone size: .
J gene: TRBJ2-7
CDR3 protein: CASSPVSGGAGYEQYF
CDR3 DNA: TGTGCCAGCAGCCCCGTTAGCGGGGGGGCCGGCTACGAGCAGTACTTC

D gene: .
V gene: TRBV7-9
clone size: .
J gene: TRBJ2-5
CDR3 protein: CASSPPGQSLETQYF
CDR3 DNA: TGTGCCAGCTCACCACCGGGACAATCCCTGGAGACCCAGTACTTC

D gene: TRBD1
V gene: TRBV2
clone size: many
J gene: TRBJ1-5
CDR3 protein: CASSRQGSSNQPQHF
CDR3 DNA: TGTGCCAGCAGCCGACAGGGTTCTAGCAATCAGCCCCAGCATTTT

D gene: .
V gene: TRBV10-3
clone size: .
J gene: TRBJ2-2
CDR3 protein: CASSYPGYSEKNTRELFF
CDR3 DNA: TGTGCCAGCAGTTACCCAGGCTATTCCGAGAAGAACACCAGGGAGCTGTTTTTT

D gene: TRBD1
V gene: TRBV10-3
clone size: many
J gene: TRBJ1-2
CDR3 protein: CAISEGRGQGYTF
CDR3 DNA: TGTGCCATCAGTGAGGGCAGGGGGCAAGGCTACACCTTC

D gene: .
V gene: TRBV2
clone size: .
J gene: TRBJ1-5
CDR3 protein: CASSLWRGLSNQPQHF
CDR3 DNA: TGTGCCAGCAGTTTATGGAGAGGGTTGAGCAATCAGCCCCAGCATTTT

D gene: .
V gene: TRBV2
clone size: many
J gene: TRBJ1-5
CDR3 protein: CASKRFGQPQHF
CDR3 DNA: TGTGCCAGCAAGCGGTTCGGGCAGCCCCAGCATTTT

D gene: TRBD1
V gene: TRBV10-3
clone size: .
J gene: TRBJ1-4
CDR3 protein: CAISQLWDSFF
CDR3 DNA: TGTGCCATCAGTCAACTCTGGGACAGTTTTTTT

D gene: .
V gene: TRBV5-5
clone size: few
J gene: TRBJ1-2
CDR3 protein: CASSFRDDNGYTF
CDR3 DNA: TGTGCCAGCAGCTTCAGGGATGACAATGGCTACACCTTC

D gene: .
V gene: TRBV15
clone size: .
J gene: TRBJ1-1
CDR3 protein: CATSTRQGRDTEAFF
CDR3 DNA: TGTGCCACCAGCACAAGGCAGGGTAGGGACACTGAAGCTTTCTTT

D gene: .
V gene: TRBV25-1
clone size: few
J gene: TRBJ2-5
CDR3 protein: CASSSRLGQQETQYF
CDR3 DNA: TGTGCCAGCAGTTCAAGACTGGGACAACAAGAGACCCAGTACTTC

D gene: .
V gene: TRBV25-1
clone size: .
J gene: TRBJ1-4
CDR3 protein: CASTDATNEKLFF
CDR3 DNA: TGTGCCAGCACGGACGCAACTAATGAAAAACTGTTTTTT